Shown below are 3 T cell receptor beta chains from a single sample sequenced in a study of OX40 agonist ivuxolimab in advanced cancers. The assay was immunoSEQ multiplex PCR, and TCRdb's table has in-frame clones only and misses some. The sample consists of 100,000 to 150,000 clones, just under 95% of them appearing once. Sequences were derived from CD4+ or CD8+ T cells sorted from blood, sampled in a trial of the OX40 agonist ivuxolimab. Receptors originate from an adult with an advanced solid tumor such as melanoma, head and neck, liver or kidney cancer.

The chain recombines TRBV9 with TRBJ2-1; TRBD1 agrees at 10 bases. This CDR3 is built from 18 residues. With 0 bases clipped from V and 4 bases from J, the junction kept 10 bases outside the gene matches. Germline V gene sequence: CDR1 SGDLS, CDR2 YYNGEE. This CDR3 reads CASSVGSRRTGGYNEQFF. CDR3 DNA: TGTGCCAGCAGCGTAGGTAGTCGGAGGACAGGGGGGTACAATGAGCAGTTCTTC.

J is TRBJ1-5 and V is TRBV28, with 7 bases that match TRBD1. This CDR3 has 15 residues. CDR1 MDHEN and CDR2 SYDVKM come from the germline V gene. The ends lost 2 bases at V and 1 base at J; junction bases unmatched: 2. The CDR3 loop reads CASSLETGSNQPQHF. CDR3 nucleotides: TGTGCCAGCAGTTTAGAGACAGGGAGCAATCAGCCCCAGCATTTT.

V is TRBV25-1 and J is TRBJ2-7, with 7 bases identical to TRBD2. CDR1 MGHDK and CDR2 SYGVNS come from the germline V gene. V was clipped by 1 base and J by 3 bases; unmatched bases: 9. The CDR3 runs 16 residues. Here the CDR3 reads CASSEFWGRVFYEQYF. CDR3 nucleotides: TGTGCCAGCAGTGAATTTTGGGGGAGGGTTTTCTACGAGCAGTACTTC.